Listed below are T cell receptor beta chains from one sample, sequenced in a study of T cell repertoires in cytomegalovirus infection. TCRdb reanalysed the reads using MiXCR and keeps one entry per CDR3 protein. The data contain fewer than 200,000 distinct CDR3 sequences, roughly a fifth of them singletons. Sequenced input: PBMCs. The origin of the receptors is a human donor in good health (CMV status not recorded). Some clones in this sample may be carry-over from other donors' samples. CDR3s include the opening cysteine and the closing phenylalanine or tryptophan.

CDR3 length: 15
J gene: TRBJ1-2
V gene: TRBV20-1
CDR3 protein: CSARDQVVTADGYTF

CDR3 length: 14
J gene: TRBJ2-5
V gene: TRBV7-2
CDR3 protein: CASSIGLPGGTQYF

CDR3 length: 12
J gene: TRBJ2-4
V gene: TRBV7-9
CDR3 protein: CASSSGENIQYF

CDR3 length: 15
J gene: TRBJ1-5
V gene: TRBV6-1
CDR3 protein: CASSEALMGNQPQHF

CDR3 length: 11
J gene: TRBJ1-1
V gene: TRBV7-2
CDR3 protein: CASRMNTEAFF

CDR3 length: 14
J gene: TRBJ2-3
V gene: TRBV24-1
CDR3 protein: CATSGDLKADTQYF

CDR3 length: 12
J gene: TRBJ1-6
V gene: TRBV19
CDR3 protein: CASSGRLPPLHF

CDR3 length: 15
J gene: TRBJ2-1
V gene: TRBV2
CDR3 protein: CASSRSVAGGSEQFF

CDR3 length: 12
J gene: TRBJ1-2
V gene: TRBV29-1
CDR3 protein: CSVPQGDYGYTF

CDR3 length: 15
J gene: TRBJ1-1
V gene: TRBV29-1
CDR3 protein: CSVEVQGPGYTEAFF

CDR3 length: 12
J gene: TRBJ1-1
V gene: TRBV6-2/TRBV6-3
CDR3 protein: CASSSGLIEAFF

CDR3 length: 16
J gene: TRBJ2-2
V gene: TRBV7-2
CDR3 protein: CASSLVVGRGTGELFF

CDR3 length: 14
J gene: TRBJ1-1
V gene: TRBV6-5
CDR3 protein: CASSYSQGVTEAFF

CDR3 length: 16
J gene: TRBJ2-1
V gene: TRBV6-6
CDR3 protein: CASSYSRDRAGNEQFF

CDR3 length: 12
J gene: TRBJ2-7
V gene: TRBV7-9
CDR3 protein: CASSLEGNEQYF

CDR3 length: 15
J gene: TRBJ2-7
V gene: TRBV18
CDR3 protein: CASSPVSGQVYEQYF

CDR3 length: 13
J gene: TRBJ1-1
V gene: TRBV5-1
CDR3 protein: CASSLESRTEAFF

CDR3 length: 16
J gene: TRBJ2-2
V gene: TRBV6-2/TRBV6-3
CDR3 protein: CASAKYGLANTGELFF

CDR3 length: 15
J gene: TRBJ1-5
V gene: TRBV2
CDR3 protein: CASSPRVVGNQPQHF

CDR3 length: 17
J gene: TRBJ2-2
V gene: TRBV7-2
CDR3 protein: CASSEWTSGSFTGELFF

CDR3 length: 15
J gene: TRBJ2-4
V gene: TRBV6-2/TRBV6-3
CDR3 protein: CASSYFRRQENIQYF

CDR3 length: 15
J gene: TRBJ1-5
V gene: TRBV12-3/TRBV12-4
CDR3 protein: CASSPNRGLGQPQHF

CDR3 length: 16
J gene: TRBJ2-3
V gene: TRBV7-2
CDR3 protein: CASSLAGTLSGDTQYF

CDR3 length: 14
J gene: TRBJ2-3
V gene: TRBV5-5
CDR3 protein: CASSLSGSTDTQYF

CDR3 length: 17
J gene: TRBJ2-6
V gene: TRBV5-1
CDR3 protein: CASGRGPSFSGANVLTF

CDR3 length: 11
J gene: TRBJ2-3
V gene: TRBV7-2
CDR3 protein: CASRLADTQYF

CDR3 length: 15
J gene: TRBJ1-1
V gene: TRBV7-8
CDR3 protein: CASSIGQGLNTEAFF

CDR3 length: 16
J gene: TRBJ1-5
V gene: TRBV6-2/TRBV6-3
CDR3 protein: CASSYSRGSSNQPQHF

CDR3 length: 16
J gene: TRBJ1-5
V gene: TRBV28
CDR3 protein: CASRGQLLYSNQPQHF

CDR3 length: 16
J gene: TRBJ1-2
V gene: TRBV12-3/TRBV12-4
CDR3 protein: CASSFGIAGGEYGYTF

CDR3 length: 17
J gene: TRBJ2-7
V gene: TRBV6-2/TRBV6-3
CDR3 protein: CASSDPGQGESSYEQYF

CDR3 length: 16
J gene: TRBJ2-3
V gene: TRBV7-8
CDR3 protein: CASSYRTSGSTDTQYF

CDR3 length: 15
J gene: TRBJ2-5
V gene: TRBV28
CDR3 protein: CASQTDYGIQETQYF

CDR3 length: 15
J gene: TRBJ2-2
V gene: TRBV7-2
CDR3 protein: CASSLASGSTGELFF

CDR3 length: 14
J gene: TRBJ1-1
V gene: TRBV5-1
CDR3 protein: CASSPGAPNTEAFF

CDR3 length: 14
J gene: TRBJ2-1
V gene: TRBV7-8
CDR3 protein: CASTLRWILGEQFF

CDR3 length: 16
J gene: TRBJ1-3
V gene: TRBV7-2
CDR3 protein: CASSSGQGENGNTIYF

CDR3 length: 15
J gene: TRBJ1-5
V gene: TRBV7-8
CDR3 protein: CASSRRTGGNQPQHF

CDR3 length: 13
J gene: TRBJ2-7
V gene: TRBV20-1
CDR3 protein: CSARDFQGYEQYF

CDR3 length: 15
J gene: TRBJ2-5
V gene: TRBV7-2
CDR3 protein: CASSLGGDRGETQYF

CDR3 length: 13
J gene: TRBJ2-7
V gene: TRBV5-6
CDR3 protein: CASSLPHTYEQYF

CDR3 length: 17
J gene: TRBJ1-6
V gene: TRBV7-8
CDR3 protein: CASSPQRASSYNSPLHF

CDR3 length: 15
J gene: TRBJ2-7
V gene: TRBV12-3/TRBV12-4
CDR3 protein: CASSFRGALMGEQYF

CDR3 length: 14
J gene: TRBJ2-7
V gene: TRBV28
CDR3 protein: CASSLSPGVLEQYF

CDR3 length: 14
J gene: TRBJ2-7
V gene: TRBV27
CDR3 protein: CASSAHRGSYEQYF

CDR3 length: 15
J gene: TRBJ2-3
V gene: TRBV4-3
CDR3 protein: CASSPNGASTDTQYF

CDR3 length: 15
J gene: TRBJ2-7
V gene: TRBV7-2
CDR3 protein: CASSLAFTGGNEQYF

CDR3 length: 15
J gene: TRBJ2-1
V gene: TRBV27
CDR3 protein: CASSLERGPYNEQFF

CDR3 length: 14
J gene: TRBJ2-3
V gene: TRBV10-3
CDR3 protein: CAVHSGLGADTQYF

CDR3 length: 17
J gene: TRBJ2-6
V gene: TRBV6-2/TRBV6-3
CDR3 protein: CASSTGQGLSGANVLTF

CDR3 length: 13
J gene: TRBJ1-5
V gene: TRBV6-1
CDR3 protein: CAGGDSSNQPQHF

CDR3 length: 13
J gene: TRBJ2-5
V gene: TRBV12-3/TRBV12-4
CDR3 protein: CASTGPEGETQYF

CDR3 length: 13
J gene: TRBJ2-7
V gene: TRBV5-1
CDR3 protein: CASSWQGSGEQYF

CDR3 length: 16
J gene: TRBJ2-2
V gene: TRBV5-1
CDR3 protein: CASSLDGASNTGELFF

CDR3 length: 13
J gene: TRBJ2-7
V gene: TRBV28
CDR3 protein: CASRLSFPYEQYF

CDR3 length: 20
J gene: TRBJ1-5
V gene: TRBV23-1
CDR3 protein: CASSQGRRVPPQAGNQPQHF

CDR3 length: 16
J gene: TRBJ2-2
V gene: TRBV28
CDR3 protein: CASSPSPGIGTGELFF

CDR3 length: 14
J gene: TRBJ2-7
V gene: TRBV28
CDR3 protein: CASSPSGRRREQYF